These T cell receptor beta chains were read from a single sample in a study of preoperative IRX-2 immunotherapy in early breast cancer. Clones were read by immunoSEQ multiplex PCR, and TCRdb kept only the in-frame ones, dropping some. The table records about 23,000 clones, about 95% of them present only once. The source was tumor tissue, collected after IRX-2 immunotherapy. The receptors were gathered from a human donor with breast cancer. Both conserved end residues are part of each CDR3.

J	V	CDR3
TRBJ2-2	TRBV11-3	CASSLAVTSGGITGELFF
TRBJ2-4	TRBV7-2	CASSLEGSGGKNIQYF
TRBJ2-5	TRBV11-2	CASSSHPGHQETQYF
TRBJ2-3	TRBV6-1	CASTVMESGDTQYF
TRBJ1-2	TRBV19	CASSLNRDRGDYGYTF
TRBJ2-1	TRBV18	CASSSGLASGYNEQFF
TRBJ2-3	TRBV18	CASSPTGGSTDTQYF
TRBJ1-1	TRBV4-1	CASSPGTVTEAFF
TRBJ2-4	TRBV7-2	CASSLLSGLAGKANIQYF
TRBJ2-3	TRBV7-9	CASNPTSGRSADTQYF
TRBJ2-6	TRBV5-1	CASTGLAGANVLTF
TRBJ1-2	TRBV18	CASSFSLGDYGYTF
TRBJ1-1	TRBV19	CASSRYTEAFF
TRBJ2-3	TRBV21-1	CASSPSGTSGSKVNTQYF
TRBJ1-5	TRBV10-1	CASRADRGGFCQPQHF
TRBJ2-7	TRBV6-6	CASSSFRTSSYEQYF
TRBJ2-7	TRBV29-1	CSVDQTDEQYF
TRBJ2-7	TRBV6-5	CASSTGTGSSYEQYF
TRBJ2-3	TRBV11-2	CASSWRRSTDTQYF
TRBJ2-3	TRBV6-5	CASRTSGTTDTQYF
TRBJ2-7	TRBV11-2	CASSLDSGLTYEQYF
TRBJ1-1	TRBV28	CASSSGITEAFF
TRBJ1-1	TRBV19	CASQRGDTEAFF
TRBJ2-7	TRBV9	CASSPNREPNYEQYF
TRBJ2-1	TRBV18	CASSPLTSGGAGEQFF
TRBJ2-4	TRBV5-1	CASRQLGALAKNIQYF
TRBJ2-1	TRBV7-3	CASSPGRGGSYNEQFF
TRBJ2-1	TRBV7-9	CASSLLATINNEQFF
TRBJ2-7	TRBV14	CASSQDISPGYSYEQYF
TRBJ1-5	TRBV6-5	CASSPDRGSNQPQHF
TRBJ2-7	TRBV19	CASSLGQYYEQYF
TRBJ2-2	TRBV18	CASSSFNDRGTGELFF
TRBJ2-7	TRBV28	CASSTWTGPSYEQYF
TRBJ1-3	TRBV28	CASSPETGRWNTIYF
TRBJ1-5	TRBV28	CASRLGHYSNQPQHF
TRBJ2-7	TRBV5-1	CASSEWDSSYEQYF
TRBJ2-1	TRBV6-5	CASSSAGTSYNEQFF
TRBJ2-7	TRBV30	CAWSFRDIHEQYF
TRBJ1-5	TRBV19	CASSIHDYQPQHF
TRBJ2-5	TRBV10-3	CAIRGQGRGDETQYF
TRBJ2-1	TRBV6-5	CASSPAHNEQFF
TRBJ2-7	TRBV28	CASNQRSGRIYEQYF
TRBJ1-1	TRBV10-2	CASSETQMNTEAFF
TRBJ2-7	TRBV28	CASSFPGEQYF
TRBJ2-1	TRBV7-7	CASSLGTSGGARKNEQFF
TRBJ1-1	TRBV19	CASSPGQGARFSEAFF
TRBJ1-1	TRBV6-5	CASRSPTVNTEAFF
TRBJ2-1	TRBV7-3	CASSVSGSYNEQFF
TRBJ2-2	TRBV10-1	CASSEVRGESRTGELFF
TRBJ1-2	TRBV19	CASGRNLGQEGGYTF
TRBJ1-5	TRBV19	CASRPRDRGGLSNQPQHF